A selection of T cell receptor beta chains follows, all from one sample in a study. TCRdb re-analysed the 5' RACE reads in MiXCR, keeping a single row per CDR3 protein. The sample lists 60,000 to 65,000 distinct CDR3 sequences, about 20% seen once, with about 3% in the top ten. Sequencing was done on a sample of memory CD4+ T cells sorted from a lymph node. These receptors all stem from a female donor with breast cancer. Each CDR3 is given with its conserved first and last residue. The D gene is left open where the match is weak. Some rows have no size entry. The others give once, few or many, or a class for an expanded clone.

clone_size: many
v_call: TRBV7-3
d_call: NA
j_call: TRBJ2-3
cdr3_nt: TGTGCCAGCAGCGCCAACACGGCCACAGATACGCAGTATTTT
cdr3_aa: CASSANTATDTQYF

clone_size: few
v_call: TRBV3-1
d_call: TRBD1
j_call: TRBJ1-4
cdr3_nt: TGTGCCAGCAGCCGCGGGGGGACAGGAAAAAAGCTGTTTTTT
cdr3_aa: CASSRGGTGKKLFF

clone_size: NA
v_call: TRBV20-1
d_call: NA
j_call: TRBJ2-7
cdr3_nt: TGCAGTGCTACCCCCCTGGACAAGGACGACGAGCAGTACTTC
cdr3_aa: CSATPLDKDDEQYF

clone_size: many
v_call: TRBV7-2
d_call: NA
j_call: TRBJ2-1
cdr3_nt: TGTGCCAGCACAAATTTACGACGCAATGAGCAGTTCTTC
cdr3_aa: CASTNLRRNEQFF

clone_size: few
v_call: TRBV11-3
d_call: NA
j_call: TRBJ2-1
cdr3_nt: TGTGCCAGCAGCTCGGACGGAACCTACAATGAGCAGTTCTTC
cdr3_aa: CASSSDGTYNEQFF

clone_size: many
v_call: TRBV7-9
d_call: NA
j_call: TRBJ2-7
cdr3_nt: TGTGCCAGCAGCTTAAATGGCTACGAGCAGTACTTC
cdr3_aa: CASSLNGYEQYF

clone_size: few
v_call: TRBV12-3/TRBV12-4
d_call: NA
j_call: TRBJ2-3
cdr3_nt: TGTGCCAGCAGTTTAGCCGGGGAGAGCACAGATACGCAGTATTTT
cdr3_aa: CASSLAGESTDTQYF

clone_size: few
v_call: TRBV4-2
d_call: TRBD1
j_call: TRBJ1-1
cdr3_nt: TGTGCCAGCAGCCACGGAGGCGGGACAGGGGGGACTGAAGCTTTCTTT
cdr3_aa: CASSHGGGTGGTEAFF

clone_size: NA
v_call: TRBV6-5
d_call: TRBD1
j_call: TRBJ1-5
cdr3_nt: TGTGCCAGCAGTCGCGGACAGGGAGGGACCCAGCCCCAGCATTTT
cdr3_aa: CASSRGQGGTQPQHF

clone_size: many
v_call: TRBV7-2
d_call: TRBD1
j_call: TRBJ1-5
cdr3_nt: TGTGCCAGCAGCTTAAGGATGACAGGGGGACAGCCCCAGCATTTT
cdr3_aa: CASSLRMTGGQPQHF

clone_size: many
v_call: TRBV7-2
d_call: NA
j_call: TRBJ2-5
cdr3_nt: TGTGCCAGCAGCTTATCCCCCCAAGAGACCCAGTACTTC
cdr3_aa: CASSLSPQETQYF

clone_size: few
v_call: TRBV12-3/TRBV12-4
d_call: NA
j_call: TRBJ2-1
cdr3_nt: TGTGCCAGCAGCCTTGCCTATGAGCAGTTCTTC
cdr3_aa: CASSLAYEQFF

clone_size: NA
v_call: TRBV5-1
d_call: TRBD2
j_call: TRBJ2-1
cdr3_nt: TGCGCCAGCAGCTGGACTAGCGGGAGAGGGGGCTCCTACAATGAGCAGTTCTTC
cdr3_aa: CASSWTSGRGGSYNEQFF

clone_size: few
v_call: TRBV6-5
d_call: NA
j_call: TRBJ2-2
cdr3_nt: TGTGCCAGCAGTAGGTCCACCGGGGAGCTGTTTTTT
cdr3_aa: CASSRSTGELFF

clone_size: many
v_call: TRBV7-2
d_call: NA
j_call: TRBJ2-6
cdr3_nt: TGTGCCAGCAGCTTAGGAGTCTCTGGGGCCAACGTCCTGACTTTC
cdr3_aa: CASSLGVSGANVLTF

clone_size: many
v_call: TRBV5-1
d_call: NA
j_call: TRBJ2-1
cdr3_nt: TGCGCCAGCAGCTCCCGCCCCTCCGGGGTAGAAAATGAGCAGTTCTTC
cdr3_aa: CASSSRPSGVENEQFF

clone_size: few
v_call: TRBV12-3/TRBV12-4
d_call: NA
j_call: TRBJ1-1
cdr3_nt: TGTGCCAGCAGTTTATCCGGTCTCACTGAAGCTTTCTTT
cdr3_aa: CASSLSGLTEAFF

clone_size: NA
v_call: TRBV7-9
d_call: TRBD1
j_call: TRBJ2-1
cdr3_nt: TGTGCCAGCAGCCTAACCCCAGGGGGCTGGTCCTACAATGAGCAGTTCTTC
cdr3_aa: CASSLTPGGWSYNEQFF

clone_size: few
v_call: TRBV7-8
d_call: NA
j_call: TRBJ1-3
cdr3_nt: TGTGCCAGCAGAGGGGCTCGGTTCGGAAACACCATATATTTT
cdr3_aa: CASRGARFGNTIYF

clone_size: many
v_call: TRBV30
d_call: NA
j_call: TRBJ1-1
cdr3_nt: TGTGCCTGGAGTGCCCCTAAGGGGGTGAACACTGAAGCTTTCTTT
cdr3_aa: CAWSAPKGVNTEAFF

clone_size: few
v_call: TRBV5-6
d_call: TRBD1
j_call: TRBJ1-1
cdr3_nt: TGTGCCAGCAGCTCTTTCCGACGGGACAGGAACACTGAAGCTTTCTTT
cdr3_aa: CASSSFRRDRNTEAFF

clone_size: many
v_call: TRBV5-6
d_call: NA
j_call: TRBJ2-7
cdr3_nt: TGTGCCAGCAGCTATGGCTACGAGCAGTACTTC
cdr3_aa: CASSYGYEQYF

clone_size: medium-sized
v_call: TRBV7-2
d_call: NA
j_call: TRBJ2-3
cdr3_nt: TGTGCCAGCAGCTTAGCGCAGGCAGATACGCAGTATTTT
cdr3_aa: CASSLAQADTQYF

clone_size: NA
v_call: TRBV9
d_call: TRBD2
j_call: TRBJ2-3
cdr3_nt: TGTGCCAGCAGCCTAACCCCCGGGACTAGCAGGAGAGGGACAGATACGCAGTATTTT
cdr3_aa: CASSLTPGTSRRGTDTQYF

clone_size: few
v_call: TRBV7-9
d_call: NA
j_call: TRBJ1-4
cdr3_nt: TGTGCCAGCAGCTCCCCTGGGAGGGAAAAACTGTTTTTT
cdr3_aa: CASSSPGREKLFF

clone_size: NA
v_call: TRBV15
d_call: TRBD2
j_call: TRBJ2-5
cdr3_nt: TGTGCCACCAGCAGAGATCGCGGCGGGAGTGGTGAGACCCAGTACTTC
cdr3_aa: CATSRDRGGSGETQYF

clone_size: once
v_call: TRBV6-6
d_call: TRBD2
j_call: TRBJ2-1
cdr3_nt: TGTGCCAGCAGTTATCTCCTGACTAGCGGAATGTACAATGAGCAGCTCTTC
cdr3_aa: CASSYLLTSGMYNEQLF

clone_size: few
v_call: TRBV7-8
d_call: NA
j_call: TRBJ1-1
cdr3_nt: TGTGCCAGCCTCGTCGGGGGCGAGAACACTGAAGCTTTCTTT
cdr3_aa: CASLVGGENTEAFF

clone_size: NA
v_call: TRBV5-4
d_call: TRBD2
j_call: TRBJ2-2
cdr3_nt: TGTGCCAGCAGCAAGGGACTAGCGGGAGGAGAGAACACCGGGGAGCGGTTTTTT
cdr3_aa: CASSKGLAGGENTGERFF

clone_size: NA
v_call: TRBV6-6
d_call: NA
j_call: TRBJ2-2
cdr3_nt: TGTGCCAGCAGTTACTCAGGGGTTGAGGGAAAGCTGTTTTTT
cdr3_aa: CASSYSGVEGKLFF

clone_size: once
v_call: TRBV5-1
d_call: NA
j_call: TRBJ2-7
cdr3_nt: TGCGCCAGCAGCTTCGATGGACGGGAGCAGTACTTC
cdr3_aa: CASSFDGREQYF

clone_size: medium-sized
v_call: TRBV7-2
d_call: TRBD1
j_call: TRBJ2-5
cdr3_nt: TGTGCCAGCAGCCAGGGGGCGCGTCAGTACTTC
cdr3_aa: CASSQGARQYF

clone_size: NA
v_call: TRBV12-3/TRBV12-4
d_call: NA
j_call: TRBJ1-5
cdr3_nt: TGTACCAGCAGTTACGGGGCACGGCAGCCCCAGCATTTT
cdr3_aa: CTSSYGARQPQHF

clone_size: once
v_call: TRBV28
d_call: NA
j_call: TRBJ2-5
cdr3_nt: TGTGCCAGCAGTAGTGTGGCAGGGGCGGGAGAGACCCAGTACTTC
cdr3_aa: CASSSVAGAGETQYF

clone_size: few
v_call: TRBV7-2
d_call: NA
j_call: TRBJ2-7
cdr3_nt: TGTGCCAGCAGCTCGAGGGAGGTGCAGTACTTC
cdr3_aa: CASSSREVQYF

clone_size: NA
v_call: TRBV20-1
d_call: NA
j_call: TRBJ2-7
cdr3_nt: TGCAGTGCTGAGAGCGATTACAACCCCTACGAGCAGTACTTC
cdr3_aa: CSAESDYNPYEQYF

clone_size: NA
v_call: TRBV12-3/TRBV12-4
d_call: NA
j_call: TRBJ2-7
cdr3_nt: TGTGCCAGCAGTTTAATGGCCGCCGACGGGCAGTACTTC
cdr3_aa: CASSLMAADGQYF

clone_size: few
v_call: TRBV20-1
d_call: NA
j_call: TRBJ2-3
cdr3_nt: TGCAGTGCTCCGAAGGCGTGGGGTGCTAGCACAGATACGCAGTATTTT
cdr3_aa: CSAPKAWGASTDTQYF

clone_size: many
v_call: TRBV7-9
d_call: TRBD1
j_call: TRBJ2-7
cdr3_nt: TGTGCCAGCAGCTCCCAGAGGACAGGGGCGAGCTACGAGCAGTACTTC
cdr3_aa: CASSSQRTGASYEQYF

clone_size: NA
v_call: TRBV28
d_call: NA
j_call: TRBJ1-2
cdr3_nt: TGTGCCAGCAGTACATCCGGGACGGGGCCTGGGAGCTACACCTTC
cdr3_aa: CASSTSGTGPGSYTF

clone_size: few
v_call: TRBV6-6
d_call: TRBD2
j_call: TRBJ2-1
cdr3_nt: TGTGCCAGCAGTTACCAAGTAGCGGGGGAGCAGTTCTTC
cdr3_aa: CASSYQVAGEQFF

clone_size: NA
v_call: TRBV24-1
d_call: NA
j_call: TRBJ2-3
cdr3_nt: TGTGCCACCAGTTTACGAGGACGCGCAGATACGCAGTATTTT
cdr3_aa: CATSLRGRADTQYF

clone_size: few
v_call: TRBV12-3/TRBV12-4
d_call: NA
j_call: TRBJ2-5
cdr3_nt: TGTGCCAGCAGTATCGGGGACCCTGGCCAAGAGACCCAGTACTTC
cdr3_aa: CASSIGDPGQETQYF

clone_size: once
v_call: TRBV5-1
d_call: NA
j_call: TRBJ1-4
cdr3_nt: TGCGCCGGCAGCTTGGCCGGGGCGTCCGCCGAAAAACTGTTTTTT
cdr3_aa: CAGSLAGASAEKLFF

clone_size: few
v_call: TRBV6-5
d_call: TRBD1
j_call: TRBJ2-4
cdr3_nt: TGTGCCAGCAGTTTAAGTCAGACAGGGGACATTCAGTACTTC
cdr3_aa: CASSLSQTGDIQYF

clone_size: few
v_call: TRBV28
d_call: NA
j_call: TRBJ2-3
cdr3_nt: TGTGCCAGCAGCCCGGGACATGGGCGGAAAACAGATACGCAGTATTTT
cdr3_aa: CASSPGHGRKTDTQYF

clone_size: few
v_call: TRBV5-4
d_call: NA
j_call: TRBJ2-1
cdr3_nt: TGTGCCAGCAGCCCCGATTTGCACAATGAGCAGTTCTTC
cdr3_aa: CASSPDLHNEQFF

clone_size: NA
v_call: TRBV6-2/TRBV6-3
d_call: NA
j_call: TRBJ2-6
cdr3_nt: TGTGCCAGCACCGACGGGTTCTCTGGGGCCAACGTTCTGACTTTC
cdr3_aa: CASTDGFSGANVLTF

clone_size: many
v_call: TRBV20-1
d_call: NA
j_call: TRBJ1-2
cdr3_nt: TGCAGTGCTACAGGGAATGACTATGGCTACACCTTC
cdr3_aa: CSATGNDYGYTF

clone_size: few
v_call: TRBV29-1
d_call: TRBD1
j_call: TRBJ2-3
cdr3_nt: TGCAGCGTTGGGGACAGGGCCACAGATACGCAGTATTTT
cdr3_aa: CSVGDRATDTQYF

clone_size: NA
v_call: TRBV6-1
d_call: NA
j_call: TRBJ1-2
cdr3_nt: TGTGCCAGCAGTCGGCGGAACTATGGCTACACCTTC
cdr3_aa: CASSRRNYGYTF

clone_size: NA
v_call: TRBV7-3
d_call: NA
j_call: TRBJ2-3
cdr3_nt: TGTGCCAGCAGCTTAACAAACTCTAGGAATACGCAGTATTTT
cdr3_aa: CASSLTNSRNTQYF

clone_size: few
v_call: TRBV11-2
d_call: NA
j_call: TRBJ2-7
cdr3_nt: TGTGCCAGCAGCCCTCTCAGGCGGGACAATCCCTACGAGCAGTACTTC
cdr3_aa: CASSPLRRDNPYEQYF

clone_size: once
v_call: TRBV15
d_call: NA
j_call: TRBJ2-5
cdr3_nt: TGTGCCACCAGCAACAGGAATGAAGAGACCCAGTACTTC
cdr3_aa: CATSNRNEETQYF

clone_size: many
v_call: TRBV7-3
d_call: TRBD2
j_call: TRBJ2-1
cdr3_nt: TGTGCCAGCAGCTTACGGGAGGGGGGTGGACTCTCATCCTACAATGAGCAGTTCTTC
cdr3_aa: CASSLREGGGLSSYNEQFF

clone_size: many
v_call: TRBV7-2
d_call: NA
j_call: TRBJ2-1
cdr3_nt: TGTGCCAGCAGCTCTCAGGGTAATGAGCAGTTCTTC
cdr3_aa: CASSSQGNEQFF

clone_size: NA
v_call: TRBV20-1
d_call: NA
j_call: TRBJ2-5
cdr3_nt: TGCAGTGCTCGCAAAGAGACCCAGTACTTC
cdr3_aa: CSARKETQYF